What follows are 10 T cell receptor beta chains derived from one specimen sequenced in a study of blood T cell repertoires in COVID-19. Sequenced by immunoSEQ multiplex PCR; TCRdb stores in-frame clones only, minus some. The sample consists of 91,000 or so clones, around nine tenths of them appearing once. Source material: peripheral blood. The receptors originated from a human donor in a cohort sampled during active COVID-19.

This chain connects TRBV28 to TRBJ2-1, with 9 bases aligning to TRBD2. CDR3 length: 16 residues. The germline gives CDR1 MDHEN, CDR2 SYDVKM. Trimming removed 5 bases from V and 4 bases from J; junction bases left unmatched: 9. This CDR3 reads CASSPLAGASYNEQFF. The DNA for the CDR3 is TGTGCCAGCAGTCCCTTAGCGGGAGCGTCATACAATGAGCAGTTCTTC.

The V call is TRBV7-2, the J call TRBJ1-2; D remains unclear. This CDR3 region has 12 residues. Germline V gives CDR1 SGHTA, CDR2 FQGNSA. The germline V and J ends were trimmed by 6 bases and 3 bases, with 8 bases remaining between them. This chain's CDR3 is CASSPQHYGYTF. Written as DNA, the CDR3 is TGTGCCAGCAGTCCACAGCACTATGGCTACACCTTC.

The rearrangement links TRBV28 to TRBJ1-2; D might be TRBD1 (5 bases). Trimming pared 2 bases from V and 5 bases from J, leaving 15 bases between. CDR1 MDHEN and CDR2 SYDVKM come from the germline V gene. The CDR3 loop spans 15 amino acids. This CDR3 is CASSLQGAGSYGYTF. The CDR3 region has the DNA TGTGCCAGCAGTTTACAGGGCGCTGGAAGTTATGGCTACACCTTC.

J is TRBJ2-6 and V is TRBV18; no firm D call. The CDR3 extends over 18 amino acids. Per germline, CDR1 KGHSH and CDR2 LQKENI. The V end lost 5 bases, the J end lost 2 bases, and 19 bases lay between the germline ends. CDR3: CASSGQALSPTGANVLTF. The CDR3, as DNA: TGTGCCAGCTCAGGGCAGGCCTTATCCCCAACTGGGGCCAACGTCCTGACTTTC.

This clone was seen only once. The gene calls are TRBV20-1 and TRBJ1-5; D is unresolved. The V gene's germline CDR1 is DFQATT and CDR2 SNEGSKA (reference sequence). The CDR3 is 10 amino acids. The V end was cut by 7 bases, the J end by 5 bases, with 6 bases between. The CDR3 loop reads CSVGDQPQHF. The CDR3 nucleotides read TGCAGTGTCGGTGATCAGCCCCAGCATTTT.

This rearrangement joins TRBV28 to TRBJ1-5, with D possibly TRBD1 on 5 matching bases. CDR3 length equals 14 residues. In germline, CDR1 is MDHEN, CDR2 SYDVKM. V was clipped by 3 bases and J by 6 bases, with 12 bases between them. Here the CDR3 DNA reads TGTGCCAGCAGTTTCCTTCAGGGTGTTCAGCCCCAGCATTTT. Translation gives CASSFLQGVQPQHF.

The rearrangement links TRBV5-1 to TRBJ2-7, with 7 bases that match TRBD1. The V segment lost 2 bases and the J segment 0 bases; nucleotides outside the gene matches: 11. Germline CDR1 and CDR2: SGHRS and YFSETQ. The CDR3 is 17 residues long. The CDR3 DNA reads TGCGCCAGCAGCTTCTTGACACAGGGGACAAACTCCTACGAGCAGTACTTC. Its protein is CASSFLTQGTNSYEQYF. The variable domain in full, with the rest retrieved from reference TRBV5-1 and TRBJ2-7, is KAGVTQTPRYLIKTRGQQVTLSCSPISGHRSVSWYQQTPGQGLQFLFEYFSETQRNKGNFPGRFSGRQFSNSRSEMNVSTLELGDSALYLCASSFLTQGTNSYEQYFGPGTRLTVT.

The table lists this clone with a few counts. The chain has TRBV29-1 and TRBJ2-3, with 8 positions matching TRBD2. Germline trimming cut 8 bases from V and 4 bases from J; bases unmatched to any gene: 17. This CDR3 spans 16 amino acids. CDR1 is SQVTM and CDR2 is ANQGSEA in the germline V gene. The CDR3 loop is CSPVLGSGESADTQYF. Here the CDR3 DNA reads TGCAGCCCCGTGTTGGGTAGCGGGGAGAGTGCAGATACGCAGTATTTT.

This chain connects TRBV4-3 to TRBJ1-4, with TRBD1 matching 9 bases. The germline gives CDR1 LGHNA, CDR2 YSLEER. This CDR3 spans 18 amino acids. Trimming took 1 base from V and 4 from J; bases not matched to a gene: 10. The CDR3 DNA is TGCGCCAGCAGCCAAGGGTTAGGGACAGGGTTGGGTAATGAAAAACTGTTTTTT. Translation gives CASSQGLGTGLGNEKLFF.

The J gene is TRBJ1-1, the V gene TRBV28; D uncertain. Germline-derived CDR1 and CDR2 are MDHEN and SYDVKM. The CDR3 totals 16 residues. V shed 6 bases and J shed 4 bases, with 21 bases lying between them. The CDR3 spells CASSLWTLQRGTEAFF. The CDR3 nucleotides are TGTGCCAGCAGCCTCTGGACTTTACAGCGGGGCACTGAAGCTTTCTTT.